A single T cell receptor (beta chain) is shown here with its context. The antigen remains undetermined. V was cut by 0 bases and J by 7 bases, with 12 bases left in between. Looked up from germline, CDR1 is WNHNN and CDR2 is SYGVQD (reference sequence). This CDR3 region has 14 residues. These data belong to a study of shared clonotypes between healthy human individuals. Findings and caveats of the study: The small donor group covered limited genetic and exposure diversity.

All donors were healthy HIV-negative adults lacking recent acute infections or vaccinations. Naive CD45RA+ and memory CD45RA-negative subsets were split from CD4+ cells. Method: immunoSEQ multiplex PCR; TCRdb's copy keeps in-frame clones and lacks some. The data show 850,000 to 1,100,000 clones, approximately 80% seen once. The TCR originated in a man aged 18 to 30 in good health. Some clones in this sample may be carry-over from other donors' samples. This chain links TRBV10-1 with TRBJ2-5, with D perhaps being TRBD1 or TRBD2 (5 bases each). Source material: memory CD4+ T cells from PBMCs. Subset reported: CD45RA-negative fraction. CDR3 amino acids: CASSESRGIGTQYF. In nucleotides, the CDR3 is TGCGCCAGCAGTGAGTCGAGGGGTATCGGGACCCAGTACTTC.